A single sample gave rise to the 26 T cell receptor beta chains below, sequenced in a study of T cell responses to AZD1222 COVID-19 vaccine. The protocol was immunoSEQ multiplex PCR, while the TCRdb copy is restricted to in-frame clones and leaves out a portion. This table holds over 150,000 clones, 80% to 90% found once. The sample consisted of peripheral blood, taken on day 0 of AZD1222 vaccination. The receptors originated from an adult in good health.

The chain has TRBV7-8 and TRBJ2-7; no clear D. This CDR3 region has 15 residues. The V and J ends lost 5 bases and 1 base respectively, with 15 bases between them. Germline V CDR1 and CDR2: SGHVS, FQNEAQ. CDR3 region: CASSPDGPQSYEQYF. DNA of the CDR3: TGTGCCAGCAGCCCGGACGGCCCTCAATCCTACGAGCAGTACTTC. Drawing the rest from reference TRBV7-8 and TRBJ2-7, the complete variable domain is GAGVSQSPRYKVAKRGQDVALRCDPISGHVSLFWYQQALGQGPEFLTYFQNEAQLDKSGLPSDRFFAERPEGSVSTLKIQRTQQEDSAVYLCASSPDGPQSYEQYFGPGTRLTVT.

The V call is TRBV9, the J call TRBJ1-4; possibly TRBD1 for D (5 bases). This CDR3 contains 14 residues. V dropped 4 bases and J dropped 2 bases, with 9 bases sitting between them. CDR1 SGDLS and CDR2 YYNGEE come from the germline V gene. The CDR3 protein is CASSIGTTNEKLFF. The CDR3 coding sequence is TGTGCCAGCAGCATCGGGACCACTAATGAAAAACTGTTTTTT.

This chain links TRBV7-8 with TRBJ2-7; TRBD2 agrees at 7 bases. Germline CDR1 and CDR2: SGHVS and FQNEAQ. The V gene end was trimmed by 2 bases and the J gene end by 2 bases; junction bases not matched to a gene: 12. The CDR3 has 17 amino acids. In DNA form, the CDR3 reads TGTGCCAGCAGCTTAAACGTTGGCGGGGGAGCCACCTACGAGCAGTACTTC. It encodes CASSLNVGGGATYEQYF. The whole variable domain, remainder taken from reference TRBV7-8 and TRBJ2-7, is GAGVSQSPRYKVAKRGQDVALRCDPISGHVSLFWYQQALGQGPEFLTYFQNEAQLDKSGLPSDRFFAERPEGSVSTLKIQRTQQEDSAVYLCASSLNVGGGATYEQYFGPGTRLTVT.

In nucleotides, the CDR3 is TGTGCCAGCAGCTTAGGGGGTGGGGTTAGCAATCAGCCCCAGCATTTT. This sequence encodes CASSLGGGVSNQPQHF. The V call is TRBV7-8, the J call TRBJ1-5; D gene ambiguous. The CDR3 has 16 amino acids. Per germline, CDR1 SGHVS and CDR2 FQNEAQ. V lost 1 base, J lost 0 bases, and 10 bases lay in between.

DNA of the CDR3: TGTGCCTGGAGTGGGCGGGGGTTCACAGATACGCAGTATTTT. This sequence encodes CAWSGRGFTDTQYF. V usage is TRBV30 and J usage is TRBJ2-3; TRBD2 matches at 7 bases. The CDR3 is 14 amino acids. Germline V lookup: CDR1 GTSNPN, CDR2 SVGIG (reference sequence). V dropped 1 base and J dropped 2; count of bases not matched to a gene: 3.

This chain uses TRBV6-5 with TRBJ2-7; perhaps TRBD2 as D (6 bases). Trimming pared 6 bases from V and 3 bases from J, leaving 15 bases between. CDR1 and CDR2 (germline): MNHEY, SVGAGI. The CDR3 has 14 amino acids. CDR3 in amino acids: CASSRSGLYYEQYF. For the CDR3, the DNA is TGTGCCAGCAGCCGTAGCGGCCTATACTACGAGCAGTACTTC.

The CDR3 coding sequence is TGTGCCAGCAGCTTAGTGTCAGGGGGTACTAATGAAAAACTGTTTTTT. Its protein product is CASSLVSGGTNEKLFF. This chain joins TRBV7-9 and TRBJ1-4; 7 bases are shared with TRBD1. CDR1 and CDR2 (germline): SEHNR, FQNEAQ (reference sequence). The V gene end was trimmed by 1 base and the J gene end by 2 bases; junction bases not matched to a gene: 4. This CDR3 is 16 amino acids long.

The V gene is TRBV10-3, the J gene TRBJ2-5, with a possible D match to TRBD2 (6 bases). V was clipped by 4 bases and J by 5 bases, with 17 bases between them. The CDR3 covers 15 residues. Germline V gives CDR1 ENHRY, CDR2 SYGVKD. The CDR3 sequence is CAISGQATAGETQYF. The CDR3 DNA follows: TGTGCCATCAGTGGTCAGGCCACGGCGGGGGAGACCCAGTACTTC.

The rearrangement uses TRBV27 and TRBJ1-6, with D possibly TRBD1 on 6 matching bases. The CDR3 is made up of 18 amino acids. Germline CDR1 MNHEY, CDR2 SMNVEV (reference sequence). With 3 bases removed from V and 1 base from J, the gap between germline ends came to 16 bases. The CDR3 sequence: CASSLGSAGASYNSPLHF. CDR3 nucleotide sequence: TGTGCCAGCAGTTTGGGTTCGGCAGGGGCTTCCTATAATTCACCCCTCCACTTT.

The CDR3 region is CASSQESTEEVGSNEKLFF. The CDR3 nucleotides read TGTGCCAGCAGCCAAGAATCTACCGAGGAGGTAGGGTCTAATGAAAAACTGTTTTTT. The chain has TRBV3-1 (or the pseudogene TRBV3-2) and TRBJ1-4; D is ambiguous. The CDR3 has 19 residues. Per germline, CDR1 LGHDT and CDR2 YNNKEL (reference sequence). V gave up 0 bases and J gave up 3 bases, with 20 bases separating them.

The CDR3 is CASSIANTGANVLTF. CDR3 sequence (DNA): TGTGCCAGTAGTATAGCCAACACTGGGGCCAACGTCCTGACTTTC. The gene calls are TRBV19 and TRBJ2-6; D is undetermined. CDR3 length equals 15 residues. Germline V CDR1 and CDR2: LNHDA, SQIVND (reference sequence). The V gene lost 1 base and the J gene lost 2 bases, with 6 bases spanning the gap.

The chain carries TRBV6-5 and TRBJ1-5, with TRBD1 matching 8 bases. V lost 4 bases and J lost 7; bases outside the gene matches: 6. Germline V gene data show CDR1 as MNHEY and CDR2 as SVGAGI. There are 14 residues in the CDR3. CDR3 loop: CASSWRQGWQPQHF. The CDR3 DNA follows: TGTGCCAGCAGTTGGAGACAGGGGTGGCAGCCCCAGCATTTT.

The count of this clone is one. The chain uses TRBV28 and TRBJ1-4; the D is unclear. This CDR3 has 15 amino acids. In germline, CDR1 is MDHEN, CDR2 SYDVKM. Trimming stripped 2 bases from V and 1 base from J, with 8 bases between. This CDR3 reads CASSLGGLTNEKLFF. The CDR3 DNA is TGTGCCAGCAGTTTAGGTGGACTAACTAATGAAAAACTGTTTTTT.

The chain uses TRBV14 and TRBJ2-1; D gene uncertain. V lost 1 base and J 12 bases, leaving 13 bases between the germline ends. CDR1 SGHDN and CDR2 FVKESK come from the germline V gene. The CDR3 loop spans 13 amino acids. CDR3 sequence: CASSQGVSLRQFF. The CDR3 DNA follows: TGTGCCAGCAGCCAAGGGGTGAGTCTACGGCAGTTCTTC.

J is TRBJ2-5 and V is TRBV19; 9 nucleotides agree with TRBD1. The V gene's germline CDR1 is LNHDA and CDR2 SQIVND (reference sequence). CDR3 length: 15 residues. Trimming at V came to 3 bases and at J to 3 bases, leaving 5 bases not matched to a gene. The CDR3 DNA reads TGTGCCAGTAGTATCGGGACAGGGTGGGAAGAGACCCAGTACTTC. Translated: CASSIGTGWEETQYF.

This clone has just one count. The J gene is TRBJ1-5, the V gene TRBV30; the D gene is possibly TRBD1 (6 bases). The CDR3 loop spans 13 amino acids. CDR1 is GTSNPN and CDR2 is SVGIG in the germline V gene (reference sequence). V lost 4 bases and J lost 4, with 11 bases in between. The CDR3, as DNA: TGTGCCTGGAACCGGGACACAAATCAGCCCCAGCATTTT. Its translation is CAWNRDTNQPQHF. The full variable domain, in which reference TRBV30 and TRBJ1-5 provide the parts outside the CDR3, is SQTIHQWPATLVQPVGSPLSLECTVEGTSNPNLYWYRQAAGRGLQLLFYSVGIGQISSEVPQNLSASRPQDRQFILSSKKLLLSDSGFYLCAWNRDTNQPQHFGDGTRLSIL.

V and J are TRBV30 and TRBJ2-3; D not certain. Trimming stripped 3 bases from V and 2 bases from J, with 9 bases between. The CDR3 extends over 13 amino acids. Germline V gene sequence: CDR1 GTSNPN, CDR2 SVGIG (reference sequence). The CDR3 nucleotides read TGTGCCTGGAGCGTTCCAGACACAGATACGCAGTATTTT. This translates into CAWSVPDTDTQYF.

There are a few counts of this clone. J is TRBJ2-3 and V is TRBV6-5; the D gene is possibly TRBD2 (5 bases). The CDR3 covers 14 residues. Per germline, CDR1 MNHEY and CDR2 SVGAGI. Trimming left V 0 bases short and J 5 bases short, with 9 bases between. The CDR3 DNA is TGTGCCAGCAGTTACTCTGGCGGGTTAGATACGCAGTATTTT. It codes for CASSYSGGLDTQYF.

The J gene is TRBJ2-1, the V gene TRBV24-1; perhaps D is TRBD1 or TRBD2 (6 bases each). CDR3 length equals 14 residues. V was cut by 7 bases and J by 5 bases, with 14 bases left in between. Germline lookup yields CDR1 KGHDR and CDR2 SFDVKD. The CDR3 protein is CATRTRGEHNEQFF. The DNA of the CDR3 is TGTGCCACCAGGACTAGGGGGGAACACAATGAGCAGTTCTTC.

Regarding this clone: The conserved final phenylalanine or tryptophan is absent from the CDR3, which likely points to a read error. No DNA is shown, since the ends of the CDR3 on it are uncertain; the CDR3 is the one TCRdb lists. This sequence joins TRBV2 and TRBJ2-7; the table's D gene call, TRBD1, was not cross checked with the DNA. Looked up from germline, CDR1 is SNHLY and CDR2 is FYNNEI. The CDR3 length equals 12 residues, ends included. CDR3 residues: CASSDTRQAPLY.

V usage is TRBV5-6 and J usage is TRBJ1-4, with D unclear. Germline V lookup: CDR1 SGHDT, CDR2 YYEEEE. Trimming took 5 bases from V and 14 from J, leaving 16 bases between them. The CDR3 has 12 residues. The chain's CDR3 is CASSIVGLGLFF. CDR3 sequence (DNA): TGTGCCAGCAGTATCGTAGGACTGGGGCTGTTTTTT.

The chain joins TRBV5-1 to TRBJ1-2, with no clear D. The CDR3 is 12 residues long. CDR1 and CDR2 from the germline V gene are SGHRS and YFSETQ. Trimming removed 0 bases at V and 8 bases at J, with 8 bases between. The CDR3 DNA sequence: TGCGCCAGCAGCTTGGAGCGCGAAGGCTACACCTTC. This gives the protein CASSLEREGYTF. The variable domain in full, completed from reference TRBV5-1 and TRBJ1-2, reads KAGVTQTPRYLIKTRGQQVTLSCSPISGHRSVSWYQQTPGQGLQFLFEYFSETQRNKGNFPGRFSGRQFSNSRSEMNVSTLELGDSALYLCASSLEREGYTFGSGTRLTVV.

CDR3: CASSLELRVTNYGYTF. The CDR3, as DNA: TGTGCCAGCAGCTTAGAGTTGAGAGTCACTAACTATGGCTACACCTTC. The rearrangement links TRBV7-9 to TRBJ1-2; D uncertain. The germline V gene encodes CDR1 SEHNR and CDR2 FQNEAQ (reference sequence). Trimming stripped 1 base from V and 0 bases from J, with 12 bases between. This CDR3 contains 16 residues. Based on the CDR3 plus reference TRBV7-9 and TRBJ1-2, the full variable domain is DTGVSQNPRHKITKRGQNVTFRCDPISEHNRLYWYRQTLGQGPEFLTYFQNEAQLEKSRLLSDRFSAERPKGSFSTLEIQRTEQGDSAMYLCASSLELRVTNYGYTFGSGTRLTVV.

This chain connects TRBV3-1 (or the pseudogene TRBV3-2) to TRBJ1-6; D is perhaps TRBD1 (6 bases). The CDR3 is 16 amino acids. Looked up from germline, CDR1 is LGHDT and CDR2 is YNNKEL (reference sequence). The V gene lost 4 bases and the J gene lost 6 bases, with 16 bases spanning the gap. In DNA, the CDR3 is TGTGCCAGCAGCCCCCAGGGCGACAGGATTAATTCACCCCTCCACTTT. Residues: CASSPQGDRINSPLHF.

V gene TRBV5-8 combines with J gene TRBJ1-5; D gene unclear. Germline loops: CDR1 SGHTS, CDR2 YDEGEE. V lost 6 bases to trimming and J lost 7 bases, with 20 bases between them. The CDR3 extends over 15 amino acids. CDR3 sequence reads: CASNLDVRSKQPQHF. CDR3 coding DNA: TGTGCCAGCAACCTTGACGTCAGGTCGAAACAGCCCCAGCATTTT.

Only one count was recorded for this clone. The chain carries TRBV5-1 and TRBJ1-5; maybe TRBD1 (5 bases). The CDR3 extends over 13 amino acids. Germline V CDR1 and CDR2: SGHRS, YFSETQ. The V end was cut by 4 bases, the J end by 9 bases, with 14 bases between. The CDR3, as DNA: TGCGCCAGCAGCCCGAGCGGGACGCGGCCCCAGCATTTT. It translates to CASSPSGTRPQHF.